These 15 T cell receptor beta chains originate from one sample sequenced in a study of regulatory T cells in long-lasting Graves disease. Libraries of TCR beta came from iRepertoire HTBI primers plus Arm-PCR of CDR3 regions. Each CDR3 protein gets one entry after TCRdb re-called the multiplex PCR reads with MiXCR. This sample has fewer than 400,000 distinct CDR3 sequences; less than 25% occur once, and the top ten carry around 21%. This sample's time point: persistent/refractory GD, antithyroid drugs over 5 years with positive TRAb. TCR sequences were obtained from RNA taken from PBMCs. Specimen: peripheral blood mononuclear cells (PBMCs), collected when the disease was refractory, from a patient treated with antithyroid drugs. Receptor source: a female donor with Graves disease.

A word on this clonotype: A much larger clonotype is one base distant, so this may be a read error. The genes are TRBV30 and TRBJ1-2, with 8 bases matching TRBD1. Germline CDR1 and CDR2: GTSNPN and SVGIG (reference sequence). V was clipped by 0 bases and J by 4 bases; unmatched bases: 7. This CDR3 is built from 15 residues. As DNA, the CDR3 is TGTGCCTGGAGTGTACGTCAGGGGACAGGCTATGGCTACACCTTC. Encoded protein: CAWSVRQGTGYGYTF.

This clonotype was seen many times. The CDR3 region is CASSLGGNSNQPQHF. The CDR3 DNA reads as TGTGCCAGCAGTTTAGGAGGGAATAGCAATCAGCCCCAGCATTTT. The J gene is TRBJ1-5, the V gene TRBV12-3 or TRBV12-4; D uncertain. V was clipped by 1 base and J by 0 bases, with 7 bases between them. The CDR3 extends over 15 amino acids.

There are a few counts of this clonotype. The chain is built from TRBV28 and TRBJ2-2, with D possibly being TRBD2 (5 bases). CDR3 size: 14 residues. Germline V gene sequence: CDR1 MDHEN, CDR2 SYDVKM. Trimming shortened V by 3 bases and J by 5 bases, and 10 bases separated the two germline ends. CDR3 coding DNA: TGTGCCAGCAGTTTCTCGGGGTTAACCGGGGAGCTGTTTTTT. The encoded protein is CASSFSGLTGELFF.

This clonotype was picked up a small number of times. The genes are TRBV19 and TRBJ1-2; 8 bases fit TRBD1. The ends lost 5 bases at V and 7 bases at J; junction bases unmatched: 18. The CDR3 is made up of 17 amino acids. The V gene's germline CDR1 is LNHDA and CDR2 SQIVND (reference sequence). CDR3 DNA: TGTGCCAGTAGTTCCTCCGGACAGGGACTTCGTTTGCGTGGCTACACCTTC. It encodes CASSSSGQGLRLRGYTF. Full variable domain (rest looked up from reference TRBV19 and TRBJ1-2): DGGITQSPKYLFRKEGQNVTLSCEQNLNHDAMYWYRQDPGQGLRLIYYSQIVNDFQKGDIAEGYSVSREKKESFPLTVTSAQKNPTAFYLCASSSSGQGLRLRGYTFGSGTRLTVV.

The table lists this clonotype with a few counts. This chain joins TRBV12-3 or TRBV12-4 and TRBJ1-3, with TRBD1 as a possible D gene (6 bases). V lost 6 bases and J 4 bases, leaving 13 bases between the germline ends. The CDR3 spans 14 residues. CDR3 coding DNA: TGTGCCAGCAGACCGACAGGTTGGGGAAACACCATATATTTT. Amino acids: CASRPTGWGNTIYF.

Comment on this clonotype: Since a much larger clone is just one base distant, this may be a read error. The chain recombines TRBV25-1 with TRBJ2-5; possibly TRBD2 for D (6 bases). V was pared by 3 bases and J by 3 bases, with 20 bases between. The germline V gene encodes CDR1 MGHDK and CDR2 SYGVNS. The CDR3 is 17 amino acids. As DNA, the CDR3 is TGTGCCAGCAGTGAGTCGGGGGATCGGGGTTGGAAAGAGACCCAGTACTTC. Translation gives CASSESGDRGWKETQYF.

This clonotype was observed a handful of times. The chain employs TRBV2 and TRBJ1-2, with TRBD1 identical over 8 bases. The CDR3 has 17 residues. J lost 4 bases, V lost 5 bases, and 15 bases had no gene match. CDR1 is SNHLY and CDR2 is FYNNEI in the germline V gene. The chain's CDR3 is CASSYSSETGVGYGYTF. Here the CDR3 DNA reads TGTGCCAGCAGTTATAGTAGTGAGACAGGGGTAGGCTATGGCTACACCTTC. Full variable domain (rest looked up from reference TRBV2 and TRBJ1-2): EPEVTQTPSHQVTQMGQEVILRCVPISNHLYFYWYRQILGQKVEFLVSFYNNEISEKSEIFDDQFSVERPDGSNFTLKIRSTKLEDSAMYFCASSYSSETGVGYGYTFGSGTRLTVV.

The table lists this clonotype with many counts. This chain uses TRBV11-2 with TRBJ2-5; 7 bases are shared with TRBD2. The germline CDR1 and CDR2 sequences are SGHAT and FQNNGV. CDR3 length: 12 residues. With V trimmed by 11 bases and J by 5 bases, 8 bases remained unmatched. The CDR3 loop is CAPGGNFETQYF. In DNA, the CDR3 is TGTGCCCCCGGGGGGAATTTTGAGACCCAGTACTTC.

There are many counts of this clonotype. The rearrangement uses TRBV11-2 and TRBJ2-7; TRBD1 aligns across 7 bases. Germline trimming cut 5 bases from V and 6 bases from J; bases unmatched to any gene: 4. The germline V gene has CDR1 SGHAT and CDR2 FQNNGV. CDR3 length equals 12 residues. CDR3 sequence reads: CASSRGQIEQYF. The CDR3 nucleotides read TGTGCCAGCAGCCGGGGACAGATCGAGCAGTACTTC.

This clonotype showed up many times. V usage is TRBV28 and J usage is TRBJ2-5; 7 positions agree with TRBD2. With V trimmed by 5 bases and J by 4 bases, 7 bases remained unmatched. Per the germline V gene, CDR1 is MDHEN and CDR2 is SYDVKM. CDR3 length: 14 amino acids. CDR3 nucleotides: TGTGCCAGCAGTCCAGCGGGATGGGGAGAGACCCAGTACTTC. It translates to CASSPAGWGETQYF.

The V gene is TRBV13, the J gene TRBJ2-1; a possible D gene is TRBD2 (5 bases). The germline CDR1 and CDR2 sequences are PRHDT and FYEKMQ (reference sequence). CDR3 length equals 13 residues. V lost 4 bases and J 10 bases, leaving 14 bases between the germline ends. The CDR3 is CASSSEASSEQFF. In DNA, the CDR3 is TGTGCCAGCAGCTCTGAAGCTAGCAGCGAGCAGTTCTTC.

A few counts support this clonotype. The chain joins TRBV7-2 to TRBJ2-7; TRBD1 matches at 7 bases. Trimming took 5 bases from V and 6 from J; bases not matched to a gene: 10. CDR3 length equals 14 residues. CDR1 and CDR2 (germline): SGHTA, FQGNSA. CDR3 sequence (DNA): TGTGCCAGCAGCCCCAGGGACAGACCTCTCGAGCAGTACTTC. It yields the protein CASSPRDRPLEQYF.

This clonotype was picked up one time. The junction shows a germline mismatch at one end, possibly a read error. The chain has TRBV12-3 or TRBV12-4 and TRBJ2-1; either TRBD1 or TRBD2 may supply D (5 bases each). CDR3 size: 15 residues. CDR3 sequence reads: CASSFPGQIYNEQLF. The CDR3 nucleotides read TGTGCCAGCAGTTTTCCGGGGCAAATTTACAATGAGCAGCTCTTC.

Note on this clonotype: This clone may be a read error of a much larger clone one base away. The chain carries TRBV15 and TRBJ2-7; 9 positions agree with TRBD2. This CDR3 region has 14 residues. The germline V gene has CDR1 LNHNV and CDR2 YYDKDF (reference sequence). V trimming: 3 bases; J trimming: 9 bases; junction bases outside the gene matches: 9. The CDR3 region is CATSRATSGRGQYF. In DNA form, the CDR3 reads TGTGCCACCAGCAGGGCTACTAGCGGGCGCGGGCAGTACTTC. Complete variable domain (other parts from reference TRBV15 and TRBJ2-7): DAMVIQNPRYQVTQFGKPVTLSCSQTLNHNVMYWYQQKSSQAPKLLFHYYDKDFNNEADTPDNFQSRRPNTSFCFLDIRSPGLGDTAMYLCATSRATSGRGQYFGPGTRLTVT.

This clonotype was seen a handful of times. V is TRBV7-2 and J is TRBJ1-1; a weak D match, TRBD1 (5 bases). Trimming left V 5 bases short and J 11 bases short, with 27 bases between. The CDR3 has 16 residues. The germline V gene encodes CDR1 SGHTA and CDR2 FQGNSA. Here the CDR3 reads CASSRSIDLGGNGAFF. The CDR3 coding sequence is TGTGCCAGCAGCCGATCTATCGACCTCGGGGGTAACGGGGCTTTCTTT.